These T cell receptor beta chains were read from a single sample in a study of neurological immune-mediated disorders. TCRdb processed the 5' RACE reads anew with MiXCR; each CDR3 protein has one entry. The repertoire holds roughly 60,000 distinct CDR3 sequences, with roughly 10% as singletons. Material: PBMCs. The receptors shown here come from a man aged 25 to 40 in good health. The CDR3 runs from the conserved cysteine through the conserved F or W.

CDR3aa: CASRRIGQNTGELFF; v_gene: TRBV5-6; j_gene: TRBJ2-2
CDR3aa: CASSPRLAGFYNEQFF; v_gene: TRBV3-1; j_gene: TRBJ2-1
CDR3aa: CAISGLPGETYEQYF; v_gene: TRBV10-3; j_gene: TRBJ2-7
CDR3aa: CASSLRGGGRGYNEQFF; v_gene: TRBV12-3/TRBV12-4; j_gene: TRBJ2-1
CDR3aa: CASSTRRTQETQYF; v_gene: TRBV7-8; j_gene: TRBJ2-5
CDR3aa: CSGLWGDTQYF; v_gene: TRBV29-1; j_gene: TRBJ2-3
CDR3aa: CASSPGTGEADTQYF; v_gene: TRBV5-1; j_gene: TRBJ2-3
CDR3aa: CASSLVGGGYGYTF; v_gene: TRBV5-1; j_gene: TRBJ1-2
CDR3aa: CASSYWASRYNEQFF; v_gene: TRBV6-6; j_gene: TRBJ2-1
CDR3aa: CASSPLRTSGYTDTQYF; v_gene: TRBV7-8; j_gene: TRBJ2-3
CDR3aa: CASSPGGDGETQYF; v_gene: TRBV18; j_gene: TRBJ2-5
CDR3aa: CAISAQAPAEQYF; v_gene: TRBV10-3; j_gene: TRBJ2-7
CDR3aa: CSARDSRTEAFF; v_gene: TRBV20-1; j_gene: TRBJ1-1
CDR3aa: CASSSGRGPTYEQYF; v_gene: TRBV6-6; j_gene: TRBJ2-7
CDR3aa: CASSWQGGEGLNEQFF; v_gene: TRBV5-1; j_gene: TRBJ2-1
CDR3aa: CATSGWREGDTQYF; v_gene: TRBV15; j_gene: TRBJ2-3
CDR3aa: CASSEGTSYNEQFF; v_gene: TRBV5-1; j_gene: TRBJ2-1
CDR3aa: CASSPRTSGRTGELFF; v_gene: TRBV12-3/TRBV12-4; j_gene: TRBJ2-2
CDR3aa: CASSVQISAGGTDTQYF; v_gene: TRBV9; j_gene: TRBJ2-3
CDR3aa: CASSNRDRPTLTPLGQNTIYF; v_gene: TRBV12-3/TRBV12-4; j_gene: TRBJ1-3
CDR3aa: CSASRGLGGTTNEKLFF; v_gene: TRBV20-1; j_gene: TRBJ1-4
CDR3aa: CSVLLAGAPEQYF; v_gene: TRBV29-1; j_gene: TRBJ2-7
CDR3aa: CASSVQVPGANVLTF; v_gene: TRBV7-9; j_gene: TRBJ2-6
CDR3aa: CASSQDWTGYNSPLHF; v_gene: TRBV14; j_gene: TRBJ1-6
CDR3aa: CASSFRTGGGTDTEAFF; v_gene: TRBV12-3/TRBV12-4; j_gene: TRBJ1-1
CDR3aa: CASSYVVAGVFYEQYF; v_gene: TRBV6-6; j_gene: TRBJ2-7
CDR3aa: CASSLPGGSADTQYF; v_gene: TRBV7-2; j_gene: TRBJ2-3
CDR3aa: CASRVRGEYNEQFF; v_gene: TRBV5-1; j_gene: TRBJ2-1
CDR3aa: CASSSEYRVDEQFF; v_gene: TRBV5-1; j_gene: TRBJ2-1
CDR3aa: CASSSRDRRYYGYTF; v_gene: TRBV12-3/TRBV12-4; j_gene: TRBJ1-2
CDR3aa: CATSGPGTSGRPTATDTQYF; v_gene: TRBV24-1; j_gene: TRBJ2-3
CDR3aa: CATSGSPSASEQFF; v_gene: TRBV24-1; j_gene: TRBJ2-1
CDR3aa: CANTNSPRGYGYTF; v_gene: TRBV2; j_gene: TRBJ1-2